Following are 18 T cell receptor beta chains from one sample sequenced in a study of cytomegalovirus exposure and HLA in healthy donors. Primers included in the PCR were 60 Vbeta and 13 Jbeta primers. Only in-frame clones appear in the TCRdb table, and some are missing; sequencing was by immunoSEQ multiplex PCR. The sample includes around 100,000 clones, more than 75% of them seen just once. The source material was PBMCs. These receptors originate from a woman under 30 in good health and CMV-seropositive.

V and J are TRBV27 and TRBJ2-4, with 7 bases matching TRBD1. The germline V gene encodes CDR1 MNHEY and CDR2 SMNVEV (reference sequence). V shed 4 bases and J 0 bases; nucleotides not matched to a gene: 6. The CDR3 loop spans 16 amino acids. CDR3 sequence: CASSWDRALAKNIQYF. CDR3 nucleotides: TGTGCCAGCAGTTGGGACAGAGCGCTAGCCAAAAACATTCAGTACTTC.

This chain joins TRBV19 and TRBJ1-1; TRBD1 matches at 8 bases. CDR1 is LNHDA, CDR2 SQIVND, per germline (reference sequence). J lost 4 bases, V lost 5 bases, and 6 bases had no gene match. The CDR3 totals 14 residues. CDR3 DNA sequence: TGTGCCAGTAGTGGTGACAGGGGCGGCACTGAAGCTTTCTTT. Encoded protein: CASSGDRGGTEAFF.

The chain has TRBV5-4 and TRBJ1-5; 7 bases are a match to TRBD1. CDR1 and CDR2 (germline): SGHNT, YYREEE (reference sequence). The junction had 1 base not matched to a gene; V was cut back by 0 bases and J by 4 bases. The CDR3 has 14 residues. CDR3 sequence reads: CASSLGTGNQPQHF. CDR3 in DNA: TGTGCCAGCAGCTTGGGGACAGGAAATCAGCCCCAGCATTTT.

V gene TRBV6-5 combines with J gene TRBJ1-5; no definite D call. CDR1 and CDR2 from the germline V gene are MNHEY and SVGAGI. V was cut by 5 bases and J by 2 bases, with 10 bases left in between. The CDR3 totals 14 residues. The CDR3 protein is CASSLGVGNQPQHF. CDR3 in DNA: TGTGCCAGCAGTCTCGGGGTGGGCAATCAGCCCCAGCATTTT.

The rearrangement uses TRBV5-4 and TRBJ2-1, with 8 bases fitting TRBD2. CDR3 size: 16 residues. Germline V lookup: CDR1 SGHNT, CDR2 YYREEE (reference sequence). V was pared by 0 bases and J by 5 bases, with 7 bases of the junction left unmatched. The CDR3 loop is CASSLGGLAADNEQFF. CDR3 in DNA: TGTGCCAGCAGCTTGGGAGGACTAGCCGCCGACAATGAGCAGTTCTTC. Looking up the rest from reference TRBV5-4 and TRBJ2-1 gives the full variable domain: ETGVTQSPTHLIKTRGQQVTLRCSSQSGHNTVSWYQQALGQGPQFIFQYYREEENGRGNFPPRFSGLQFPNYSSELNVNALELDDSALYLCASSLGGLAADNEQFFGPGTRLTVL.

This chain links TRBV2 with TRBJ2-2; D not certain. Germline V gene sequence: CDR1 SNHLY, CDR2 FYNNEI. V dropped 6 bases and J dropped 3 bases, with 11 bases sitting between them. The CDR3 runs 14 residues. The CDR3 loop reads CASRGPVDTGELFF. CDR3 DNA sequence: TGTGCCAGCAGGGGCCCGGTGGACACCGGGGAGCTGTTTTTT. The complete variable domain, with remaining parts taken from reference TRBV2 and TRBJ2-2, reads EPEVTQTPSHQVTQMGQEVILRCVPISNHLYFYWYRQILGQKVEFLVSFYNNEISEKSEIFDDQFSVERPDGSNFTLKIRSTKLEDSAMYFCASRGPVDTGELFFGEGSRLTVL.

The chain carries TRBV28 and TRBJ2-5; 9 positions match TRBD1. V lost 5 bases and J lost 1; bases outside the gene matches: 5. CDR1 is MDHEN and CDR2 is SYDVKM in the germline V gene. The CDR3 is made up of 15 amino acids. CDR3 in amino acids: CASSTPTGGQETQYF. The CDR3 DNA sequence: TGTGCCAGCAGTACCCCGACAGGGGGCCAAGAGACCCAGTACTTC. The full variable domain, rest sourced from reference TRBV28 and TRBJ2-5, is DVKVTQSSRYLVKRTGEKVFLECVQDMDHENMFWYRQDPGLGLRLIYFSYDVKMKEKGDIPEGYSVSREKKERFSLILESASTNQTSMYLCASSTPTGGQETQYFGPGTRLLVL.

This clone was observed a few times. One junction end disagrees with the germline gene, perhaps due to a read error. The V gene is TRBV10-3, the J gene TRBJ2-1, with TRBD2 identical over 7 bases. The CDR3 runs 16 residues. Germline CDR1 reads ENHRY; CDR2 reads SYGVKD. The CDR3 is CAISELWEGSHNEQFF. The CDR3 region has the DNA TGTGCCATCAGTGAGTTGTGGGAGGGCTCCCACAATGAGCAGTTCTTC.

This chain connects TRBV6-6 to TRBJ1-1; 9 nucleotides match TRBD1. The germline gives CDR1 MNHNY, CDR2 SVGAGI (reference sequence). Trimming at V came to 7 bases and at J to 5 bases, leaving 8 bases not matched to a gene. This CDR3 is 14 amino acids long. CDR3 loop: CASNSLDRGTEAFF. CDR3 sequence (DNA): TGTGCCAGCAATTCACTAGACAGGGGGACTGAAGCTTTCTTT.

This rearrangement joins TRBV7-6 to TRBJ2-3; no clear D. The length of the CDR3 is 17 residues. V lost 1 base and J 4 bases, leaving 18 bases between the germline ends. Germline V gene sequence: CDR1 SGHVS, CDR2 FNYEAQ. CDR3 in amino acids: CASSLGVPVSGADTQYF. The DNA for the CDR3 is TGTGCCAGCAGCTTAGGTGTACCGGTCTCGGGTGCAGATACGCAGTATTTT.

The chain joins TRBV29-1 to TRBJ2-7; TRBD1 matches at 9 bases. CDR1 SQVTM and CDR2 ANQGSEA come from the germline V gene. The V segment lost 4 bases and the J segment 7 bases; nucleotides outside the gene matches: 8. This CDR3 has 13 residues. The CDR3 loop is CSVGGTGSREQYF. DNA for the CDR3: TGCAGCGTTGGTGGGACAGGGTCGCGGGAGCAGTACTTC.

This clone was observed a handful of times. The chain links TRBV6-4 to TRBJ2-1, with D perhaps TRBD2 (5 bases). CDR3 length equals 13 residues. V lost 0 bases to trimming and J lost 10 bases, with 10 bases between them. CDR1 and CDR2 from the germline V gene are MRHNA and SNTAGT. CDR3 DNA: TGTGCCAGCAGTGACTCGGGAGCGGCGGAGCAGTTCTTC. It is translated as CASSDSGAAEQFF.

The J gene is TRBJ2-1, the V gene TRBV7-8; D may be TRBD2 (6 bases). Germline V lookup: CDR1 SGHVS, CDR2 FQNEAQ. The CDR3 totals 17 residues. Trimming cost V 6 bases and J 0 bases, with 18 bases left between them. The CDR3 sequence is CASRAGPSGSSYNEQFF. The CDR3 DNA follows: TGTGCCAGCAGGGCGGGACCATCGGGCAGCTCCTACAATGAGCAGTTCTTC.

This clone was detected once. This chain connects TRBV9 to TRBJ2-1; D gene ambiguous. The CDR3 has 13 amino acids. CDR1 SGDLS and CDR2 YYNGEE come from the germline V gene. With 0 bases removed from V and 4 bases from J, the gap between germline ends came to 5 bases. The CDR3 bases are TGTGCCAGCAGCGTAGCCAGATACAATGAGCAGTTCTTC. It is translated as CASSVARYNEQFF.

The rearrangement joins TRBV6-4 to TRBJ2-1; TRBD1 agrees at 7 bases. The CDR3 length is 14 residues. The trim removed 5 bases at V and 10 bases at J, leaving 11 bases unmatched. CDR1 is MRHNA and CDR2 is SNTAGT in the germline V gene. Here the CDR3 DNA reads TGTGCCAGCAGTATCCTTGAGGGGGCCGGGGAGCAGTTCTTC. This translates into CASSILEGAGEQFF.

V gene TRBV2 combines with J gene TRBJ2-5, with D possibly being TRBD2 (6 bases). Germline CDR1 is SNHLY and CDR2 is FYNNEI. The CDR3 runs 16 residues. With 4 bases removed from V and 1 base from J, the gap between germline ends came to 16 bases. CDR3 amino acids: CASSVLPRDGQETQYF. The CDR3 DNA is TGTGCCAGCAGTGTCCTACCGCGGGACGGCCAAGAGACCCAGTACTTC. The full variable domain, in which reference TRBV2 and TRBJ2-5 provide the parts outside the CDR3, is EPEVTQTPSHQVTQMGQEVILRCVPISNHLYFYWYRQILGQKVEFLVSFYNNEISEKSEIFDDQFSVERPDGSNFTLKIRSTKLEDSAMYFCASSVLPRDGQETQYFGPGTRLLVL.

CDR3 residues: CASSQEGGGRGSNEQFF. As DNA, the CDR3 is TGCGCCAGCAGCCAAGAAGGTGGCGGGAGGGGATCCAATGAGCAGTTCTTC. The genes are TRBV4-1 and TRBJ2-1; 9 nucleotides line up with TRBD2. This CDR3 has 17 amino acids. CDR1 and CDR2 from the germline V gene are MGHRA and YSYEKL. With V trimmed by 0 bases and J by 6 bases, 9 bases remained unmatched.

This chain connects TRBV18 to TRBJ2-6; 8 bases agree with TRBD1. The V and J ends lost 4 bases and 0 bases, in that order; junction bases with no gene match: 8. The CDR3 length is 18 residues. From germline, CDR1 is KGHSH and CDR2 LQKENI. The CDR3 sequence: CASSLETGDFSGANVLTF. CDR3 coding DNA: TGTGCCAGCTCACTGGAGACAGGGGACTTCTCTGGGGCCAACGTCCTGACTTTC.